Below, 16 T cell receptor beta chains from the same sample are listed, as sequenced in a study of neurological immune-mediated disorders. One entry per CDR3 protein results from TCRdb running MiXCR on the 5' RACE reads. The sample lists more than 20,000 distinct CDR3 sequences; about an eighth were seen once. Sequencing was performed on PBMCs. These receptors all come from a woman aged 35 to 49 with HTLV-1-associated myelopathy (HAM/TSP).

The table lists this clonotype with many counts. The rearrangement links TRBV20-1 to TRBJ2-3, with 8 positions matching TRBD1. The CDR3 has 15 amino acids. J was trimmed by 6 bases and V by 0 bases; bases with no gene match: 8. Germline V gene sequence: CDR1 DFQATT, CDR2 SNEGSKA (reference sequence). The CDR3 region is CSARDPQGAYDTQYF. The CDR3 nucleotides are TGCAGTGCTAGAGACCCCCAGGGGGCATATGATACGCAGTATTTT.

The J gene is TRBJ2-1, the V gene TRBV5-5; no definite D call. CDR3 length: 13 amino acids. Looked up from germline, CDR1 is SGHKS and CDR2 is YYEKEE (reference sequence). V lost 0 bases and J 4 bases, leaving 5 bases between the germline ends. CDR3 coding DNA: TGTGCCAGCAGCTTGGTAGATTACAATGAGCAGTTCTTC. Protein sequence: CASSLVDYNEQFF.

This clonotype was detected ten times or more. The rearrangement uses TRBV7-8 and TRBJ2-7; 10 bases are a match to TRBD1. This CDR3 has 16 amino acids. Trimming cost V 5 bases and J 0 bases; bases outside gene matches: 7. Germline V lookup: CDR1 SGHVS, CDR2 FQNEAQ. DNA for the CDR3: TGTGCCAGCAGCCCACAGCGGACAGGGGGCTCCTACGAGCAGTACTTC. Encoded protein: CASSPQRTGGSYEQYF.

This clonotype was observed at least ten times. The chain's CDR3 is CASSSGTGRDTQYF. The CDR3 nucleotides read TGCGCCAGCAGCTCTGGGACAGGGCGAGATACGCAGTATTTT. V is TRBV5-1 and J is TRBJ2-3; 9 nucleotides line up with TRBD1. The germline V gene encodes CDR1 SGHRS and CDR2 YFSETQ. V dropped 3 bases and J dropped 5; count of bases not matched to a gene: 4. This CDR3 is built from 14 residues.

As to this clonotype: The DNA is omitted, as the CDR3 cannot be located on it reliably, and the CDR3 follows TCRdb's listing. The chain couples TRBV5-4 to TRBJ2-5; TRBD2, as called in the table, went unchecked against the DNA. From its first to its last residue, the CDR3 has 18 amino acids. Germline values: CDR1 SGHNT, CDR2 YYREEE (reference sequence). The CDR3 spells CASSFYICSASPQETQYF.

V and J are TRBV10-3 and TRBJ2-6; tentative D call: TRBD2 (5 bases). Trimming took 0 bases from V and 4 from J, leaving 7 bases between them. The CDR3 is 15 residues long. Per germline, CDR1 ENHRY and CDR2 SYGVKD. CDR3 residues: CAISESSGGANVLTF. Written as DNA, the CDR3 is TGTGCCATCAGTGAGTCGAGCGGAGGGGCCAACGTCCTGACTTTC.

This sequence joins TRBV6-4 and TRBJ2-7, with 9 bases lining up with TRBD2. CDR3 length: 14 amino acids. After removal of 6 bases from V and 3 bases from J, the junction contained 6 bases not matched to a gene. CDR1 is MRHNA, CDR2 SNTAGT, per germline. The DNA for the CDR3 is TGTGCCAGCAGCCCCGGGACTAGCAACTACGAGCAGTACTTC. Its translation is CASSPGTSNYEQYF.

CDR3 protein: CASSMLAGGVNEQFF. The CDR3 nucleotides read TGTGCCAGCAGCATGTTAGCGGGGGGAGTTAATGAGCAGTTCTTC. The chain couples TRBV5-5 to TRBJ2-1, with 10 positions matching TRBD2. V was clipped by 4 bases and J by 7 bases; unmatched bases: 8. Germline V CDR1 and CDR2: SGHKS, YYEKEE (reference sequence). The CDR3 has 15 amino acids.

There are many counts of this clonotype. The chain uses TRBV5-1 and TRBJ1-1; D is unresolved. The CDR3 extends over 14 amino acids. V lost 4 bases and J 0 bases, leaving 10 bases between the germline ends. Germline V gives CDR1 SGHRS, CDR2 YFSETQ. This chain's CDR3 is CASSGVGLNTEAFF. The CDR3, as DNA: TGCGCCAGCAGCGGGGTGGGGTTGAACACTGAAGCTTTCTTT.

This clonotype was seen repeatedly, ten times or more. This sequence joins TRBV6-5 and TRBJ2-1; possibly TRBD2 for D (6 bases). V was cut by 5 bases and J by 4 bases, with 15 bases left in between. This CDR3 spans 15 amino acids. The germline gives CDR1 MNHEY, CDR2 SVGAGI. The CDR3 region is CASSQGLALYNEQFF. The DNA of the CDR3 is TGTGCCAGCAGTCAAGGGCTAGCGCTTTACAATGAGCAGTTCTTC.

Ten or more counts support this clonotype. The rearrangement uses TRBV5-1 and TRBJ1-2; the D is unclear. The CDR3 is 15 amino acids. Per the germline V gene, CDR1 is SGHRS and CDR2 is YFSETQ. Trimming shortened V by 0 bases and J by 2 bases, and 11 bases separated the two germline ends. The CDR3 coding sequence is TGCGCCAGCAGCTTGGCCGCGGACGGCAACTATGGCTACACCTTC. Its protein is CASSLAADGNYGYTF.

In its sample, this clonotype is medium-sized. The genes are TRBV10-1 and TRBJ1-1; 7 bases fit TRBD1. Germline CDR1 WNHNN, CDR2 SYGVQD (reference sequence). V was pared by 3 bases and J by 4 bases, with 2 bases of the junction left unmatched. The CDR3 runs to 13 residues. The CDR3 nucleotides read TGCGCCAGCAGTGAAACAGGGGTCACTGAAGCTTTCTTT. Translation: CASSETGVTEAFF.

This clonotype was recorded at least ten times. This chain joins TRBV7-2 and TRBJ1-2; possible D gene TRBD1, 6 bases. CDR3 length equals 16 residues. V was shortened by 3 bases and J by 0 bases, with 14 bases between the two germline ends. CDR1 is SGHTA, CDR2 FQGNSA, per germline. CDR3 nucleotide sequence: TGTGCCAGCAGCTTCGGGGGGCAGTGGACTAACTATGGCTACACCTTC. It translates to CASSFGGQWTNYGYTF.

This clonotype was found a few times. The rearrangement uses TRBV5-1 and TRBJ2-5; 12 nucleotides line up with TRBD2. V lost 4 bases to trimming and J lost 1 base; unmatched junction nucleotides: 2. The CDR3 totals 15 residues. Per the germline V gene, CDR1 is SGHRS and CDR2 is YFSETQ. The CDR3: CASSKGLAGQETQYF. The CDR3 DNA is TGCGCCAGCAGCAAGGGACTAGCGGGCCAAGAGACCCAGTACTTC.

This clonotype was detected many times. The V and J genes are TRBV20-1 and TRBJ2-3, with D perhaps matching TRBD2 (5 bases). CDR3 length: 13 amino acids. CDR1 is DFQATT, CDR2 SNEGSKA, per germline (reference sequence). Deletions cut 6 bases from V and 6 bases from J, with 16 bases between. CDR3: CSASLARGDTQYF. The DNA for the CDR3 is TGCAGTGCGTCGCTAGCTCGAGGGGATACGCAGTATTTT.

The rearrangement joins TRBV7-6 to TRBJ2-3; D may match TRBD1 or TRBD2 (5 bases each). V lost 5 bases and J 2 bases, leaving 11 bases between the germline ends. The CDR3 has 14 residues. Germline V gene lookup returns CDR1 SGHVS and CDR2 FNYEAQ. CDR3 DNA: TGTGCCAGCAGCCCCGGGACGGACACAGATACGCAGTATTTT. Residues: CASSPGTDTDTQYF.